The text below deals with one T cell receptor beta chain. Its antigen is undetermined. Germline CDR1 and CDR2: SEHNR and FQNEAQ (reference sequence). The CDR3 spans 14 residues. Trimming shortened V by 1 base and J by 2 bases, and 9 bases separated the two germline ends. From the 5' RACE reads, TCRdb called clonotypes with MiXCR, one entry per CDR3 protein. The profile shows over 120,000 distinct CDR3 sequences, 25% of them singletons. These data belong to a study of T-cell memory formation after mild COVID-19. Whole-study findings and limits: CD4+ bias marked clones expanding day 15 to 37, unlike balanced contracting clones.

The specimen sequenced was PBMCs or a T cell subset sorted from them (not recorded which). This clonotype was obtained from an adult woman who had mild COVID-19 (a few samples of this study predate the infection). Cell type and time point are not known. V and J are TRBV7-9 and TRBJ2-7; D is undetermined. In DNA form, the CDR3 reads TGTGCCAGCAGCTTAGTTCTCGGAACCTACGAGCAGTACTTC. Protein product: CASSLVLGTYEQYF.